The present TCR beta chain was sequenced within a study of blood T cells in healthy people across ages. Overall study results and limits: PBMCs that were unsorted prevented a conclusive naive versus antigen-experienced comparison. Among T cells, TCR beta diversity per million cells dropped roughly linearly as age rose. Samples with more naive T cells showed higher observed beta diversity.

A sample-barcoded 5' primer and a J-beta primer mix were used in a second PCR of roughly 7 to 11 cycles. One entry per CDR3 protein, called by TCRdb with MiXCR from the 5' RACE reads. The sample lists 600,000 to 850,000 distinct CDR3 sequences; 35% to 45% were seen once. This clonotype was seen only once. Its antigen remains unidentified. In germline, CDR1 is LGHNT, CDR2 FRNRAP. V was shortened by 1 base and J by 5 bases, with 9 bases between the two germline ends. The CDR3 is 14 amino acids. J is TRBJ2-1 and V is TRBV12-5; D remains unclear. The sequenced sample consisted of blood. The receptor comes from a woman aged 55-70 years in good health. The DNA of the CDR3 is TGTGCTAGTGGTTTGGGGTACATGAACAATGAGCAGTTCTTC. Translated: CASGLGYMNNEQFF.